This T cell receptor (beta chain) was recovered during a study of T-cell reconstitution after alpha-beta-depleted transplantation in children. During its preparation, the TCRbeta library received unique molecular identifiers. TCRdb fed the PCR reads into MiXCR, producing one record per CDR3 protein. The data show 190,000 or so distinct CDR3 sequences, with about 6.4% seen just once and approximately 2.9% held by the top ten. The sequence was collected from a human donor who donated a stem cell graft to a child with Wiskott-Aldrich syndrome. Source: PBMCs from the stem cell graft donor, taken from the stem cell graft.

CDR3 nucleotides: TGTGCCAGCAGTGGGTTAGCGGGAGGTATCGCAGATACGCAGTATTTT. This translates into CASSGLAGGIADTQYF. J is TRBJ2-3 and V is TRBV6-1; TRBD2 matches 10 bases. CDR3 length: 16 residues. Losses at the gene ends were 4 bases for V and 4 bases for J; bases not matched to a gene: 8. Per the germline V gene, CDR1 is MNHNS and CDR2 is SASEGT.